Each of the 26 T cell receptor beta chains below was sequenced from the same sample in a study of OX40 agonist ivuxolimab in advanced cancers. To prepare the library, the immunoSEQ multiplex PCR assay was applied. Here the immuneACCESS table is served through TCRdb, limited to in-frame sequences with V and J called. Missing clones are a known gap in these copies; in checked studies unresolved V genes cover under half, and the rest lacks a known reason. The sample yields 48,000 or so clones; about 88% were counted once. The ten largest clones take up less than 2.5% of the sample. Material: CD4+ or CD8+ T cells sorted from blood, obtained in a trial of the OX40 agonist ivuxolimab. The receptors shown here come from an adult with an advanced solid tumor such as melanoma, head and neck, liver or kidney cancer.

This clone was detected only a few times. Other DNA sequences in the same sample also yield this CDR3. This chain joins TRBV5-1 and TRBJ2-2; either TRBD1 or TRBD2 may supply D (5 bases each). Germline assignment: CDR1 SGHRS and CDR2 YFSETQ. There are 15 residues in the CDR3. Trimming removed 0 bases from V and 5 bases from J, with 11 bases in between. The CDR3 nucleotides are TGCGCCAGCAGCTTGGCTCAGGGAGAAACCGGGGAGCTGTTTTTT. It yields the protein CASSLAQGETGELFF.

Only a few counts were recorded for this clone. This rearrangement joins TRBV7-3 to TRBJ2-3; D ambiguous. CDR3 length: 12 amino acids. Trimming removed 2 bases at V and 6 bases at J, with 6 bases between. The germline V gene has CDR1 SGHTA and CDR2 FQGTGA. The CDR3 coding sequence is TGTGCCAGCAGCTTAGGCTGGGATACGCAGTATTTT. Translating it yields CASSLGWDTQYF.

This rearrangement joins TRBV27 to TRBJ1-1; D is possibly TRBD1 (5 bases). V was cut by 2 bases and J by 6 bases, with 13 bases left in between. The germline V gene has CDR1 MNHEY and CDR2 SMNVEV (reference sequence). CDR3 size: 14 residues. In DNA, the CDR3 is TGTGCCAGCAGTTTAAAGGGAGGGGTCGCTGAAGCTTTCTTT. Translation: CASSLKGGVAEAFF.

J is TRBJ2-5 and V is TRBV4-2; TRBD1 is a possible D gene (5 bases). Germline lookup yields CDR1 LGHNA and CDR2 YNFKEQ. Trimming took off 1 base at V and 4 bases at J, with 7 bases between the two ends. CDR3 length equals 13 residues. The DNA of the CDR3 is TGTGCCAGCAGCCAAGTAAGGGGAGAGACCCAGTACTTC. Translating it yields CASSQVRGETQYF.

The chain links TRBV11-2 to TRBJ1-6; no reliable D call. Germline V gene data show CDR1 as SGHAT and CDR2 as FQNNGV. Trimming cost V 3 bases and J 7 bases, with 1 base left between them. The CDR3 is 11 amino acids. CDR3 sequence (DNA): TGTGCCAGCAGCTTGAATTCACCCCTCCACTTT. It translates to CASSLNSPLHF.

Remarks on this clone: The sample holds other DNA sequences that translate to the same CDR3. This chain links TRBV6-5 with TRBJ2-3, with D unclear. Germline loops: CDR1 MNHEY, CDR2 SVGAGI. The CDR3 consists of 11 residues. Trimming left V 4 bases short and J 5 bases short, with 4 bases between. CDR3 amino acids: CASSFGDTQYF. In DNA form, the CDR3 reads TGTGCCAGCAGTTTCGGAGATACGCAGTATTTT.

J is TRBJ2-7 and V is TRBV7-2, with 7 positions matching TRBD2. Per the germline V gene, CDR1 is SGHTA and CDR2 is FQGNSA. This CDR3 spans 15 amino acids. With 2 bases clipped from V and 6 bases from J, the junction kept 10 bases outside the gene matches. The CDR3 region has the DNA TGTGCCAGCAGCTTACCGCGGGAGCTTCTGGGCGAGCAGTACTTC. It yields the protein CASSLPRELLGEQYF.

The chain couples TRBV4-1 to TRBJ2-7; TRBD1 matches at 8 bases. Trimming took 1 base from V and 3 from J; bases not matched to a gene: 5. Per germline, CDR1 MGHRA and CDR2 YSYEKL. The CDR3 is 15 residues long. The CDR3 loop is CASSQVGDRGYEQYF. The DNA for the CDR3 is TGCGCCAGCAGCCAAGTAGGTGACAGGGGCTACGAGCAGTACTTC.

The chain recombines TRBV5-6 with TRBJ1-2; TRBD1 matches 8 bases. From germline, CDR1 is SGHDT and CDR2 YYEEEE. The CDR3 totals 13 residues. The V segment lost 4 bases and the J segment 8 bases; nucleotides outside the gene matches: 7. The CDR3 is CASSLDRDEGYTF. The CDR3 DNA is TGTGCCAGCAGCCTGGACAGGGACGAAGGCTACACCTTC.

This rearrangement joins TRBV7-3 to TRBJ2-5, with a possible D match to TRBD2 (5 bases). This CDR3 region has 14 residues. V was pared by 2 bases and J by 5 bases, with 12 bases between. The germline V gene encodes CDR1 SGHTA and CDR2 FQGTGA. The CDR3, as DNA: TGTGCCAGCAGCTTAGGGCCCTCGGGGGAGACCCAGTACTTC. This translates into CASSLGPSGETQYF.

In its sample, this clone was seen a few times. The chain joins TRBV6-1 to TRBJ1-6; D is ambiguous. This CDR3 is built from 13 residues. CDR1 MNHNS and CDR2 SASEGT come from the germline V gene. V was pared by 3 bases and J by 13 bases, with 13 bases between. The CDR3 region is CASSEAVASPLHF. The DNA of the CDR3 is TGTGCCAGCAGTGAGGCAGTCGCTTCCCCCCTCCACTTT.

The CDR3 nucleotides are TGTGCCAGCAGTTACTCGAAATGGGCAGAGGGCTACACCTTC. Its translation: CASSYSKWAEGYTF. This chain links TRBV6-5 with TRBJ1-2; the D is unclear. Trimming cost V 0 bases and J 8 bases, with 13 bases left between them. Germline values: CDR1 MNHEY, CDR2 SVGAGI. CDR3 length: 14 residues.

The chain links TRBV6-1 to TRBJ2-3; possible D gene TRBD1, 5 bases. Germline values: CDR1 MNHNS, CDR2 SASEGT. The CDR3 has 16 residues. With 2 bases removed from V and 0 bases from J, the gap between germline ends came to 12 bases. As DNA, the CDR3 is TGTGCCAGCAGTGAATCTCTGGGGCTTAGCACAGATACGCAGTATTTT. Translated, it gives CASSESLGLSTDTQYF.

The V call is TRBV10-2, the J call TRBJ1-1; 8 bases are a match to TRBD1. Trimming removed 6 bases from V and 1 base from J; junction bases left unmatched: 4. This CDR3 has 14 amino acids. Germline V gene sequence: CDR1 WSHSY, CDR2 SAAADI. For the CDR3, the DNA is TGCGCCAGCAGCAGGACAGGGAGGAACACTGAAGCTTTCTTT. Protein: CASSRTGRNTEAFF.

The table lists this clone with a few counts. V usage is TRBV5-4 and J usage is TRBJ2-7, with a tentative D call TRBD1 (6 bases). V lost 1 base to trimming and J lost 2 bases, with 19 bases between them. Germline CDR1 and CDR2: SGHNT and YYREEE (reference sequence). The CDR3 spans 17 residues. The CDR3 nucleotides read TGTGCCAGCAGCTTGTTTCGCTACCGGGACAACACCTACGAGCAGTACTTC. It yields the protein CASSLFRYRDNTYEQYF.

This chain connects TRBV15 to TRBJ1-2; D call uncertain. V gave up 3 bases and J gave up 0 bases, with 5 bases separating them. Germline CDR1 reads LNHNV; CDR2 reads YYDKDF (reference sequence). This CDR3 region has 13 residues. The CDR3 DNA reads TGTGCCACCAGCAGGACAACTAACTATGGCTACACCTTC. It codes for CATSRTTNYGYTF.

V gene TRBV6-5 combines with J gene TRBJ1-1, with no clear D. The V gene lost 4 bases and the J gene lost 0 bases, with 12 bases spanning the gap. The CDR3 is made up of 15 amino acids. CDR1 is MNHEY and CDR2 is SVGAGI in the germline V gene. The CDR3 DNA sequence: TGTGCCAGCAGTTTCCTCGGACGGATGAACACTGAAGCTTTCTTT. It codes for CASSFLGRMNTEAFF.

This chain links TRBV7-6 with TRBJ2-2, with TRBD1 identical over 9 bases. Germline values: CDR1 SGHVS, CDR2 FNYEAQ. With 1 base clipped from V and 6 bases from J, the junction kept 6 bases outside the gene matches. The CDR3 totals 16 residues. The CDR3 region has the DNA TGTGCCAGCAGCTTAGGGGGACAGGGTCTTCCCGGGGAGCTGTTTTTT. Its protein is CASSLGGQGLPGELFF.

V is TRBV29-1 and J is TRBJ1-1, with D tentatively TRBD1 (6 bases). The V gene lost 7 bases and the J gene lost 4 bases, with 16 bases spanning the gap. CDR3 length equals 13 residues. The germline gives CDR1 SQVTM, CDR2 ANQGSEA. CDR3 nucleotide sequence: TGCAGCGGACGACAGGTGAGCGGCACTGAAGCTTTCTTT. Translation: CSGRQVSGTEAFF.

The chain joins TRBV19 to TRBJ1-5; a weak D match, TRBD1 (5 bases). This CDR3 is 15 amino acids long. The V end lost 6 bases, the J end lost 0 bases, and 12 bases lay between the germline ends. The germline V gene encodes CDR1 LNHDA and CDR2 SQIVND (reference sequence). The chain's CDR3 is CASSPWQGSNQPQHF. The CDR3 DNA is TGTGCCAGTAGCCCCTGGCAGGGTAGCAATCAGCCCCAGCATTTT.

The CDR3 protein is CASSRGAGGSYNEQFF. CDR3 nucleotide sequence: TGTGCCAGTAGTAGGGGAGCGGGGGGATCCTACAATGAGCAGTTCTTC. V is TRBV19 and J is TRBJ2-1; TRBD2 agrees at 9 bases. V shed 4 bases, J shed 1 base, and the junction held 5 bases outside the gene matches. Per germline, CDR1 LNHDA and CDR2 SQIVND (reference sequence). This CDR3 has 16 amino acids.

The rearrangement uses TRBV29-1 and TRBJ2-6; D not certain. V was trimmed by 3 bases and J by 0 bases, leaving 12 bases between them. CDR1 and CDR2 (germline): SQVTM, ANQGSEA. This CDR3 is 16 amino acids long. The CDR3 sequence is CSVEVAYFSGANVLTF. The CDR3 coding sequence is TGCAGCGTTGAGGTGGCCTACTTCTCTGGGGCCAACGTCCTGACTTTC. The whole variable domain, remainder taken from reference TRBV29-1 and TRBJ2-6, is SAVISQKPSRDICQRGTSLTIQCQVDSQVTMMFWYRQQPGQSLTLIATANQGSEATYESGFVIDKFPISRPNLTFSTLTVSNMSPEDSSIYLCSVEVAYFSGANVLTFGAGSRLTVL.

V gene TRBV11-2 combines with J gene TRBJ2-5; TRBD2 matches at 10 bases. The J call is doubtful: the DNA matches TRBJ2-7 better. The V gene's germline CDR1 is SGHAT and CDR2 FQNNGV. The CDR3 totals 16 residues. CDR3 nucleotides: TGTGCCAGCAGCCCACACACTAGCGGGGTCTCCTACGAGCAGTACTTC. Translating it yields CASSPHTSGVSYEQYF.

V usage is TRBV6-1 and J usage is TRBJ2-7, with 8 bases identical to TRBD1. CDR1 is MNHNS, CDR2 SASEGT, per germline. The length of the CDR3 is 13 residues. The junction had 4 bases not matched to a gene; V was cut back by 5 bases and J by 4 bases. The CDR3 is CASSRGQEYEQYF. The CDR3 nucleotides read TGTGCCAGCAGTAGGGGACAGGAATACGAGCAGTACTTC.

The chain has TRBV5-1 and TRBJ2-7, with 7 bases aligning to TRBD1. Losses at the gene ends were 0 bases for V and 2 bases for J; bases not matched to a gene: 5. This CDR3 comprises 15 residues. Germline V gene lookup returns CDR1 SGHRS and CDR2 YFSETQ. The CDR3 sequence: CASSLGAGGPYEQYF. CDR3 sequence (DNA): TGCGCCAGCAGCTTGGGGGCAGGGGGTCCCTACGAGCAGTACTTC. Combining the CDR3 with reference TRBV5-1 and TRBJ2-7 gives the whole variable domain KAGVTQTPRYLIKTRGQQVTLSCSPISGHRSVSWYQQTPGQGLQFLFEYFSETQRNKGNFPGRFSGRQFSNSRSEMNVSTLELGDSALYLCASSLGAGGPYEQYFGPGTRLTVT.

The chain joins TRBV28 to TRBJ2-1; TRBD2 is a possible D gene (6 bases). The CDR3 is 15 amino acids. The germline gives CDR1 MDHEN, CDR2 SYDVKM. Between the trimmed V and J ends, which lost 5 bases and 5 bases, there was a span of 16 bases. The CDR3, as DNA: TGTGCCAGCAGTCCCCTAGCCGGAGGGGACAATGAGCAGTTCTTC. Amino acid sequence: CASSPLAGGDNEQFF.